This TCR beta chain is from a study of sequential checkpoint blockade in melanoma. At the level of the study: Under 95 pretreatment tumor DNA samples were TCRβ immunosequenced. After nivolumab or ipilimumab alone, about 22 patients had week-13 rebiopsies.

The J segment lost 0 bases and the V segment lost 1 base, leaving 3 bases of the junction unmatched. Germline CDR1 is MGHRA and CDR2 is YSYEKL. The CDR3 runs 16 residues. Of note for this clone: Its specificity is unknown.

Treatment here: randomized to nivolumab then ipilimumab (arm A) or the reverse (arm B). Patients had received no earlier DNA-damaging chemotherapy. Overall study results and limits: PD-L1 staining and CD8+ counts, not mutational load, tracked tumor T-cell clonality.

Sequencing used immunoSEQ multiplex PCR; TCRdb keeps in-frame clones, though not all of them. The table lists 20,000 to 25,000 clones, 27% of them singletons. V usage is TRBV4-1 and J usage is TRBJ1-1; 9 bases match TRBD1. This sequence was found in a human donor with melanoma. The sample here was tumor tissue (inferred from file names), taken from a patient given nivolumab and ipilimumab in sequence. The CDR3 nucleotides are TGCGCCAGCAGCCAAGCATGGGACAGGGTGAACACTGAAGCTTTCTTT. Amino acids: CASSQAWDRVNTEAFF.